The clone carrying this T cell receptor beta chain has only one observation. The source of the sample is a study of blood T cell repertoires in COVID-19. About the research overall: Acute and convalescent COVID-19 samples came from the United States, Italy and Spain. The analysed material was cDNA or gDNA that came from T cells, B-cell-depleted T cells, or PBMCs.

Individuals aged about 18 to 90 years were recruited from about two dozen US areas. In the source study's methods: Estimated nucleated cell counts came from reference gene primer amplification. Assay used: immunoSEQ multiplex PCR; TCRdb lists only in-frame clones, some missing. For V, J and clone size, that table is used; D and trimming come from the DNA. This repertoire shows over 100,000 clones, 65% to 85% found once; its top ten account for 3.5% to 4%. Sequenced material: PBMCs or T cells enriched from blood (not recorded which). The receptor's source is a woman in her twenties or thirties who had recovered from COVID-19.

The CDR3 reads CASSRGQGGEKLFF. The DNA of the CDR3 is TGTGCCAGCTCTCGCGGACAGGGGGGCGAAAAACTGTTTTTT. V is TRBV18 and J is TRBJ1-4; TRBD1 matches at 10 bases. CDR3 size: 14 residues. Trimming at V came to 6 bases and at J to 8 bases, leaving 6 bases not matched to a gene. Germline CDR1 is KGHSH and CDR2 is LQKENI.